The entry below describes one T cell receptor (beta chain). This specimen belongs to a study of blood T cell repertoires in COVID-19. Study as a whole: The United States, Italy and Spain provided the acute and convalescent COVID-19 samples.

The method was immunoSEQ multiplex PCR; TCRdb's version includes in-frame clones alone and lacks a portion of them. The sample lists approximately 77,000 clones; 75% to 85% were seen once. This CDR3 is built from 15 residues. Germline V lookup: CDR1 SEHNR, CDR2 FQNEAQ (reference sequence). V shed 5 bases and J shed 0 bases, with 13 bases lying between them. V and J are TRBV7-9 and TRBJ1-2, with D possibly TRBD1 on 6 matching bases. This TCR derives from a woman aged 70-85 years with acute or convalescent COVID-19. The specimen was peripheral blood. The CDR3 reads CASSASRDTNYGYTF. DNA of the CDR3: TGTGCCAGCAGCGCGAGCCGGGACACTAACTATGGCTACACCTTC.